The clone carrying this T cell receptor (beta chain) was counted many times. Its cognate antigen is unknown. The V and J ends lost 2 bases and 0 bases respectively, with 10 bases between them. The CDR3 loop spans 15 amino acids. CDR1 and CDR2 from the germline V gene are SGHRS and YFSETQ. The data originate from a study of T cells after yellow fever vaccination. General study points: Researchers cautioned that FACS-sorted repertoires could harbor abundant clonotypes contaminating from the bulk population.

UMIs and a universal primer site were added when TCR cDNA was made by 5'RACE template switching. TCRdb itself ran the 5' RACE reads through MiXCR, one entry per CDR3 protein. Among roughly 180,000 distinct CDR3 sequences listed, 5.5% to 7.5% were seen once. The clonotype originates from a man younger than 30 who received the YFV17D yellow fever vaccine. This rearrangement joins TRBV5-1 to TRBJ2-3; D may correspond to TRBD1 or TRBD2 (5 bases each). The sequencing used CD4+ T cells sorted from PBMCs, collected on the day of the first yellow fever vaccination. The CDR3 protein is CASSFGTGSTDTQYF. The CDR3 DNA is TGCGCCAGCAGCTTCGGGACCGGGAGCACAGATACGCAGTATTTT.